The 10 T cell receptor beta chains in this list originate from one sample, sequenced in a study of PD-1 and CTLA-4 blockade in melanoma. Only in-frame clones appear in the TCRdb table, and some are missing; sequencing was by immunoSEQ multiplex PCR. The data show around 31,000 clones, with about nine tenths seen just once and around 6.3% held by the top ten. Sequenced material: CD8+ T cells from peripheral blood, taken from a patient given anti-PD-1 treatment. The receptors derive from a human donor with melanoma.

This clone was picked up one time. The genes are TRBV7-2 and TRBJ2-7; TRBD1 might be the D (6 bases). The germline gives CDR1 SGHTA, CDR2 FQGNSA. Trimming took 4 bases from V and 5 from J, leaving 18 bases between them. The CDR3 extends over 15 amino acids. DNA for the CDR3: TGTGCCAGCAGCTCCCCCCCGGGACACAACGACGAGCAGTACTTC. It is translated as CASSSPPGHNDEQYF.

The chain carries TRBV11-2 and TRBJ2-7; 7 nucleotides agree with TRBD2. Trimming at V came to 5 bases and at J to 6 bases, leaving 7 bases not matched to a gene. The germline CDR1 and CDR2 sequences are SGHAT and FQNNGV. The CDR3 length is 13 residues. The CDR3 is CASSPYGGVEQYF. The CDR3 coding sequence is TGTGCCAGCAGCCCCTATGGGGGGGTCGAGCAGTACTTC.

The CDR3 spells CASGLAGASYEQYF. The CDR3 DNA follows: TGTGCCAGCGGACTAGCGGGGGCCTCCTACGAGCAGTACTTC. The chain employs TRBV5-4 and TRBJ2-7, with 13 bases that match TRBD2. Germline V gives CDR1 SGHNT, CDR2 YYREEE (reference sequence). The CDR3 is 14 residues long. Trimming removed 7 bases from V and 0 bases from J; junction bases left unmatched: 1.

This chain connects TRBV28 to TRBJ2-3; 9 bases match TRBD2. This CDR3 has 15 amino acids. With 6 bases clipped from V and 6 bases from J, the junction kept 10 bases outside the gene matches. Germline-derived CDR1 and CDR2 are MDHEN and SYDVKM. The CDR3 protein is CASSGAGGPRDTQYF. CDR3 nucleotides: TGTGCCAGCAGCGGTGCGGGGGGGCCCAGGGATACGCAGTATTTT.

This clone appeared once. This chain links TRBV6-2 or TRBV6-3 with TRBJ2-7; the D gene is possibly TRBD1 (6 bases). Trimming pared 4 bases from V and 2 bases from J, leaving 12 bases between. Germline V gene sequence: CDR1 MNHEY, CDR2 SVGEGT. The CDR3 totals 14 residues. The CDR3: CASSSDRFPYEQYF. DNA of the CDR3: TGTGCCAGCAGTTCCGACAGGTTTCCCTACGAGCAGTACTTC.

The rearrangement uses TRBV27 and TRBJ1-4, with 7 bases identical to TRBD1. Losses at the gene ends were 5 bases for V and 8 bases for J; bases not matched to a gene: 11. This CDR3 contains 15 residues. Germline V gene data show CDR1 as MNHEY and CDR2 as SMNVEV (reference sequence). CDR3 loop: CASSPWGQPHEKLFF. The CDR3, as DNA: TGTGCCAGCAGTCCCTGGGGACAGCCTCACGAAAAACTGTTTTTT.

The J gene is TRBJ2-3, the V gene TRBV24-1; tentative D call: TRBD2 (5 bases). Germline V gene sequence: CDR1 KGHDR, CDR2 SFDVKD. The CDR3 extends over 13 amino acids. The V end lost 9 bases, the J end lost 1 base, and 10 bases lay between the germline ends. The CDR3 region is CATADLGTDTQYF. CDR3 nucleotide sequence: TGTGCCACCGCGGACTTGGGCACAGATACGCAGTATTTT.

The rearrangement links TRBV27 to TRBJ2-5, with a possible D match to TRBD1 (5 bases). CDR3 length: 15 residues. Trimming took 3 bases from V and 2 from J, leaving 13 bases between them. Looked up from germline, CDR1 is MNHEY and CDR2 is SMNVEV (reference sequence). CDR3 sequence: CASSFMGQDQETQYF. The CDR3 DNA is TGTGCCAGCAGTTTCATGGGGCAGGATCAAGAGACCCAGTACTTC.

The chain recombines TRBV29-1 with TRBJ1-1; D is unclear. The CDR3 contains 14 residues. Between the trimmed V and J ends, which lost 6 bases and 4 bases, there was a span of 18 bases. Per the germline V gene, CDR1 is SQVTM and CDR2 is ANQGSEA. The CDR3 spells CSVLPGSGGTEAFF. CDR3 in DNA: TGCAGCGTCCTCCCGGGGTCAGGTGGCACTGAAGCTTTCTTT.

The V and J genes are TRBV30 and TRBJ1-1; no clear D gene. The germline CDR1 and CDR2 sequences are GTSNPN and SVGIG (reference sequence). V shed 4 bases and J shed 1 base, with 10 bases lying between them. There are 13 residues in the CDR3. In DNA form, the CDR3 reads TGTGCCTGGACCCAATTGTGGAACACTGAAGCTTTCTTT. This encodes CAWTQLWNTEAFF.